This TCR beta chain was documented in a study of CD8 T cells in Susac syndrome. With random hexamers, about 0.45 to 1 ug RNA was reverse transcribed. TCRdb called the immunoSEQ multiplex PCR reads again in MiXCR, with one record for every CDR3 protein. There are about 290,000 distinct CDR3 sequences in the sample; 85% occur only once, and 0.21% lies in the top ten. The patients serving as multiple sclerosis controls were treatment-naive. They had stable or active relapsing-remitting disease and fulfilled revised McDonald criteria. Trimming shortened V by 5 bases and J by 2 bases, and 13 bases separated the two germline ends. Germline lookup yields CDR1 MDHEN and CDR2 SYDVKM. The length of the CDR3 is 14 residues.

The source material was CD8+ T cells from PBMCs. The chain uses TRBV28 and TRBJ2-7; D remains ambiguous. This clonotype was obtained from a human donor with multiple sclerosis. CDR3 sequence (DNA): TGTGCCAGCAGTCAGGACGGTGGTGCCTACGAGCAGTACTTC. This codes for CASSQDGGAYEQYF.